Below, 2 T cell receptor beta chains from the same sample are listed, as sequenced in a study of T cell changes during pregnancy in multiple sclerosis. Method: immunoSEQ multiplex PCR; TCRdb's copy keeps in-frame clones and lacks some. The sample has 70,000 to 100,000 clones; around 93% are singletons. The sequences come from peripheral blood, collected in the first trimester of pregnancy. Receptor source: a female donor with multiple sclerosis, enrolled in a pregnancy study.

Comments on this clone: A read error may produce the germline difference seen at one junction end. The V and J genes are TRBV4-2 and TRBJ2-5; 8 bases are a match to TRBD2. Germline V gene data show CDR1 as LGHNA and CDR2 as YNFKEQ. This CDR3 is 18 amino acids long. The CDR3 spells CASSQPAGLRGEGENQYF. The CDR3 bases are TGTGCCAGCAGCCAACCTGCTGGGTTGCGGGGGGAAGGGGAGAACCAGTACTTC.

This clone appeared a single time. The V and J genes are TRBV5-4 and TRBJ2-7, with D perhaps matching TRBD1 (6 bases). Germline lookup yields CDR1 SGHNT and CDR2 YYREEE (reference sequence). V was shortened by 1 base and J by 3 bases, with 14 bases between the two germline ends. This CDR3 has 15 amino acids. The CDR3 loop reads CASSLTGPPNYEQYF. The DNA of the CDR3 is TGTGCCAGCAGCTTGACAGGGCCCCCGAACTACGAGCAGTACTTC.